The source of this T cell receptor beta chain is a study of CD8+CD57+ T cells in acquired aplastic anemia. TCR beta VDJ and CDR3 were profiled, and genomic DNA was the template. Each CDR3 protein gets one entry after TCRdb re-called the reads with MiXCR. Here the sample spans about 190,000 distinct CDR3 sequences, around half being singletons. This clonotype was found a few times. The limits of the CDR3 on the DNA are not certain, so only TCRdb's listed CDR3 is given. The clonotype was recovered from a human donor in good health, serving as a control. Material for sequencing was sorted CD4+, CD8+, or CD8+CD57+ T cells (not recorded which) from PBMCs.

Here the CDR3 reads CASRRVGGGAQGCTF. The genes are TRBV28 and TRBJ1-2; whether TRBD1, the table's D call, matches the DNA was not checked. The germline V gene has CDR1 MDHEN and CDR2 SYDVKM. Termini included, the CDR3 measures 15 amino acids.